What follows are 10 T cell receptor beta chains derived from one specimen sequenced in a study of blood T cell repertoires in COVID-19. TCRdb keeps only in-frame clones here, not all; method: immunoSEQ multiplex PCR. The sample contains over 110,000 clones, more than 60% of which appear only once. The sequencing input was peripheral blood. These receptors were taken from a man at least 80 years old with acute or convalescent COVID-19.

This clone was counted a single time. This chain connects TRBV28 to TRBJ2-6; 7 nucleotides agree with TRBD1. Losses at the gene ends were 3 bases for V and 0 bases for J; bases not matched to a gene: 8. The CDR3 consists of 18 residues. Looked up from germline, CDR1 is MDHEN and CDR2 is SYDVKM. CDR3 nucleotide sequence: TGTGCCAGCAGTTTCCCCGGGACAGCAGTCTCTGGGGCCAACGTCCTGACTTTC. Its translation: CASSFPGTAVSGANVLTF.

The chain is built from TRBV7-2 and TRBJ2-5; no clear D. Germline V CDR1 and CDR2: SGHTA, FQGNSA. The V and J ends lost 3 bases and 2 bases respectively, with 7 bases between them. This CDR3 contains 13 residues. The CDR3 protein is CASSLSQQETQYF. CDR3 DNA: TGTGCCAGCAGCTTGTCACAACAAGAGACCCAGTACTTC.

The chain uses TRBV3-1 (or the pseudogene TRBV3-2) and TRBJ1-3; D is unclear. The V end was cut by 0 bases, the J end by 2 bases, with 11 bases between. Per germline, CDR1 LGHDT and CDR2 YNNKEL (reference sequence). The CDR3 is 16 amino acids. Here the CDR3 DNA reads TGTGCCAGCAGCCAAGACCTCCTAGGCGCTGGAAACACCATATATTTT. Encoded protein: CASSQDLLGAGNTIYF.

The chain combines TRBV7-2 with TRBJ1-2; TRBD1 matches 7 bases. Per the germline V gene, CDR1 is SGHTA and CDR2 is FQGNSA. The length of the CDR3 is 13 residues. Unmatched junction bases numbered 5, after V lost 2 bases and J lost 8 bases. CDR3 sequence (DNA): TGTGCCAGCAGCTTACAGGGGGTCGCCGGCTACACCTTC. Translation: CASSLQGVAGYTF.

The rearrangement uses TRBV7-2 and TRBJ1-1; the D is unclear. The CDR3 consists of 17 residues. V lost 7 bases and J 1 base, leaving 22 bases between the germline ends. Germline V gene sequence: CDR1 SGHTA, CDR2 FQGNSA. The CDR3 is CASNVIPGGKGNTEAFF. The CDR3 DNA reads as TGTGCCAGCAACGTGATCCCCGGAGGAAAGGGGAACACTGAAGCTTTCTTT.

This clone turned up a few times. The chain recombines TRBV25-1 with TRBJ2-3; 13 positions match TRBD2. This CDR3 contains 17 residues. Germline CDR1 and CDR2: MGHDK and SYGVNS. The V gene end was trimmed by 2 bases and the J gene end by 0 bases; junction bases not matched to a gene: 2. The CDR3 sequence: CASSERGLAGSTDTQYF. Written as DNA, the CDR3 is TGTGCCAGCAGTGAAAGGGGACTAGCGGGGAGCACAGATACGCAGTATTTT.

The chain combines TRBV5-1 with TRBJ2-7, with 7 bases fitting TRBD1. Germline V gene data show CDR1 as SGHRS and CDR2 as YFSETQ. Unmatched junction bases numbered 3, after V lost 4 bases and J lost 5 bases. CDR3 length: 12 residues. CDR3 bases: TGCGCCAGCAGCCCGACAGGGCACGAGCAGTACTTC. Protein product: CASSPTGHEQYF.

The chain couples TRBV7-9 to TRBJ2-2, with D possibly being TRBD1 (5 bases). Germline CDR1 and CDR2: SEHNR and FQNEAQ (reference sequence). This CDR3 is built from 15 residues. Trimming took 3 bases from V and 0 from J, leaving 8 bases between them. As DNA, the CDR3 is TGTGCCAGCAGCTTGGTAGGGGCGAACACCGGGGAGCTGTTTTTT. Translating it yields CASSLVGANTGELFF.

CDR3 in DNA: TGTGCCAGCAGCGTAGGGGGGGACAGTCGAAACACCATATATTTT. Its translation: CASSVGGDSRNTIYF. This sequence joins TRBV9 and TRBJ1-3; 7 nucleotides align to TRBD1. Unmatched junction bases numbered 5, after V lost 0 bases and J lost 5 bases. This CDR3 spans 15 amino acids. Germline CDR1 and CDR2: SGDLS and YYNGEE.

A single count supports this clone. The gene calls are TRBV6-2 or TRBV6-3 and TRBJ2-5; unclear D gene. Trimming pared 5 bases from V and 2 bases from J, leaving 3 bases between. Germline CDR1 is MNHEY and CDR2 is SVGEGT. The CDR3 totals 11 residues. The CDR3 spells CASSRQETQYF. CDR3 sequence (DNA): TGTGCCAGCAGTCGGCAAGAGACCCAGTACTTC.